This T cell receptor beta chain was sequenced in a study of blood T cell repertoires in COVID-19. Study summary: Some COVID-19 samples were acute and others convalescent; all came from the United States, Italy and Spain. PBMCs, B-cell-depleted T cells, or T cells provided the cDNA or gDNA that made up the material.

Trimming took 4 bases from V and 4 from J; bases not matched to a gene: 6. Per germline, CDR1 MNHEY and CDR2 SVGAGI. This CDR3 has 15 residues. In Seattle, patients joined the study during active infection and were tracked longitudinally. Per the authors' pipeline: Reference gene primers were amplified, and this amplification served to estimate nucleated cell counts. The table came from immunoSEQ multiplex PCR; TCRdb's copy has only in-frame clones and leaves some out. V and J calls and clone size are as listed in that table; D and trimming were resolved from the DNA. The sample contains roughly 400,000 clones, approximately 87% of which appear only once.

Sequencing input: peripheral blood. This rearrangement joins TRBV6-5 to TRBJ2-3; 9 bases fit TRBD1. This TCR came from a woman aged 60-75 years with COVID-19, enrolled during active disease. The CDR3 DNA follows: TGTGCCAGCAGTTTACAGGGGGCGAGGGCAGATACGCAGTATTTT. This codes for CASSLQGARADTQYF.